The 10 T cell receptor beta chains reported below all come from one sample, sequenced in a study of long-term antiretroviral therapy in people with HIV. Survey level was the resolution at which the v3.0 immunoSEQ assay ran. Sequenced by immunoSEQ multiplex PCR; TCRdb stores in-frame clones only, minus some. This table has tens of thousands of clones, over 90% appearing once. Sequenced here: unsorted PBMCs, sampled 5.3 years after starting antiretroviral therapy. The receptors come from a middle-aged man with HIV.

The chain combines TRBV5-5 with TRBJ1-2; no clear D gene. Germline assignment: CDR1 SGHKS and CDR2 YYEKEE (reference sequence). This CDR3 region has 12 residues. V lost 0 bases and J lost 4, with 4 bases in between. The CDR3 nucleotides are TGTGCCAGCAGCTTGGGAGCCTATGGCTACACCTTC. Translation: CASSLGAYGYTF.

Only one count was recorded for this clone. The rearrangement uses TRBV27 and TRBJ2-7, with no clear D. The germline CDR1 and CDR2 sequences are MNHEY and SMNVEV (reference sequence). This CDR3 has 15 residues. Deletions cut 6 bases from V and 3 bases from J, with 18 bases between. CDR3 sequence reads: CASSPQFQEGYEQYF. In nucleotides, the CDR3 is TGTGCCAGCAGCCCGCAGTTCCAGGAAGGCTACGAGCAGTACTTC.

The chain uses TRBV29-1 and TRBJ1-2; D unresolved. The V and J ends lost 1 base and 3 bases respectively, with 12 bases between them. The germline V gene encodes CDR1 SQVTM and CDR2 ANQGSEA. This CDR3 has 14 amino acids. The DNA for the CDR3 is TGCAGCGTTGAAGCGGGGAAGATGGACTATGGCTACACCTTC. Amino acids: CSVEAGKMDYGYTF. The variable domain in full, completed from reference TRBV29-1 and TRBJ1-2, reads SAVISQKPSRDICQRGTSLTIQCQVDSQVTMMFWYRQQPGQSLTLIATANQGSEATYESGFVIDKFPISRPNLTFSTLTVSNMSPEDSSIYLCSVEAGKMDYGYTFGSGTRLTVV.

This clone was picked up one time. The chain joins TRBV5-1 to TRBJ2-7; 8 nucleotides line up with TRBD1. The CDR3 is made up of 15 amino acids. Germline trimming cut 3 bases from V and 2 bases from J; bases unmatched to any gene: 7. CDR1 is SGHRS, CDR2 YFSETQ, per germline. The CDR3 region has the DNA TGCGCCAGCAGCTCCGGGACAGGTGCAGCCTACGAGCAGTACTTC. This gives the protein CASSSGTGAAYEQYF.

This clone came up once. V is TRBV12-5 and J is TRBJ1-2; TRBD1 matches at 7 bases. Unmatched junction bases numbered 11, after V lost 1 base and J lost 3 bases. Germline V gives CDR1 LGHNT, CDR2 FRNRAP. This CDR3 is built from 17 residues. CDR3 DNA: TGTGCTAGTGGTTTGGCTCTGATGGGACAGCCCCACTATGGCTACACCTTC. Protein: CASGLALMGQPHYGYTF. The entire variable domain, with the rest obtained from reference TRBV12-5 and TRBJ1-2, is as follows: DARVTQTPRHKVTEMGQEVTMRCQPILGHNTVFWYRQTMMQGLELLAYFRNRAPLDDSGMPKDRFSAEMPDATLATLKIQPSEPRDSAVYFCASGLALMGQPHYGYTFGSGTRLTVV.

The rearrangement links TRBV5-5 to TRBJ2-1; no reliable D call. This CDR3 is built from 14 residues. With 4 bases removed from V and 6 bases from J, the gap between germline ends came to 14 bases. Germline V gives CDR1 SGHKS, CDR2 YYEKEE (reference sequence). The CDR3: CASSPITQSNEQFF. CDR3 bases: TGTGCCAGCAGCCCCATCACACAGTCCAATGAGCAGTTCTTC.

The chain joins TRBV7-2 to TRBJ1-5, with 8 nucleotides matching TRBD1. V shed 5 bases, J shed 6 bases, and the junction held 6 bases outside the gene matches. The CDR3 has 14 amino acids. Germline CDR1 is SGHTA and CDR2 is FQGNSA. The CDR3 reads CASSPTGAAQPQHF. The CDR3 DNA sequence: TGTGCCAGCAGCCCGACAGGGGCCGCTCAGCCCCAGCATTTT.

This chain uses TRBV4-1 with TRBJ1-2; 10 bases are a match to TRBD1. Unmatched junction bases numbered 9, after V lost 0 bases and J lost 8 bases. The length of the CDR3 is 16 residues. Germline V gives CDR1 MGHRA, CDR2 YSYEKL. The CDR3 coding sequence is TGCGCCAGCAGCCAAGAGGGGACAGGGGATTTCATCGGCTACACCTTC. The encoded protein is CASSQEGTGDFIGYTF.

The rearrangement uses TRBV4-3 and TRBJ1-5; 7 bases agree with TRBD1. Looked up from germline, CDR1 is LGHNA and CDR2 is YSLEER. This CDR3 has 15 amino acids. V was clipped by 0 bases and J by 6 bases; unmatched bases: 5. For the CDR3, the DNA is TGCGCCAGCAGCCAAGATCGGGGGGACAGTCAGCCCCAGCATTTT. Its translation: CASSQDRGDSQPQHF.

V usage is TRBV19 and J usage is TRBJ2-1; D remains unclear. The V end was cut by 3 bases, the J end by 7 bases, with 16 bases between. The CDR3 spans 15 residues. CDR1 and CDR2 (germline): LNHDA, SQIVND (reference sequence). The CDR3 reads CASSIGWGEFNEQFF. CDR3 bases: TGTGCCAGTAGTATCGGGTGGGGTGAATTTAATGAGCAGTTCTTC. Full variable domain (missing parts from reference TRBV19 and TRBJ2-1): DGGITQSPKYLFRKEGQNVTLSCEQNLNHDAMYWYRQDPGQGLRLIYYSQIVNDFQKGDIAEGYSVSREKKESFPLTVTSAQKNPTAFYLCASSIGWGEFNEQFFGPGTRLTVL.